Shown below are 14 T cell receptor beta chains from a single sample sequenced in a study of control samples from healthy donors and cancer patients. TCRdb keeps only in-frame clones here, not all; method: immunoSEQ multiplex PCR. The profile shows some 120,000 clones, roughly 90% of them singletons. Input material: blood. The receptors come from a man aged 45-65 years in good health.

CDR3 nucleotides: TGTGCCAGCAGCTCGGATTGGGACAGAGCTGGAAACACCATATATTTT. Protein sequence: CASSSDWDRAGNTIYF. V usage is TRBV5-4 and J usage is TRBJ1-3; 7 bases agree with TRBD1. The V gene end was trimmed by 3 bases and the J gene end by 2 bases; junction bases not matched to a gene: 8. Germline CDR1 SGHNT, CDR2 YYREEE (reference sequence). This CDR3 has 16 residues.

CDR3 in amino acids: CASNYQETQYF. In DNA form, the CDR3 reads TGCGCCAGCAACTACCAAGAGACCCAGTACTTC. The rearrangement links TRBV5-1 to TRBJ2-5; D is undetermined. Germline CDR1 is SGHRS and CDR2 is YFSETQ. V was shortened by 6 bases and J by 0 bases, with 3 bases between the two germline ends. There are 11 residues in the CDR3.

This clone was seen repeatedly, ten times or more. Other nucleotide sequences from this sample produce the same CDR3. The CDR3 bases are TGTGCCAGCAGCTTGCAAGGACAGGGGAACACTGAAGCTTTCTTT. Protein: CASSLQGQGNTEAFF. The rearrangement links TRBV7-9 to TRBJ1-1; 8 nucleotides line up with TRBD1. CDR1 is SEHNR, CDR2 FQNEAQ, per germline (reference sequence). J gave up 1 base and V 3 bases, and 4 bases lay outside the gene matches. The CDR3 runs 15 residues. Using reference TRBV7-9 and TRBJ1-1 for the parts outside the CDR3, the full variable domain is DTGVSQNPRHKITKRGQNVTFRCDPISEHNRLYWYRQTLGQGPEFLTYFQNEAQLEKSRLLSDRFSAERPKGSFSTLEIQRTEQGDSAMYLCASSLQGQGNTEAFFGQGTRLTVV.

The chain uses TRBV27 and TRBJ1-1; D not resolved. V lost 8 bases, J lost 0 bases, and 10 bases lay in between. This CDR3 region has 13 residues. Germline V gene lookup returns CDR1 MNHEY and CDR2 SMNVEV (reference sequence). CDR3 in amino acids: CASQDSLNTEAFF. CDR3 nucleotides: TGTGCCAGCCAGGACTCTTTGAACACTGAAGCTTTCTTT.

This clone showed up just once. The rearrangement joins TRBV19 to TRBJ2-7, with a weak D call TRBD1 (6 bases). V lost 0 bases, J lost 7 bases, and 19 bases lay in between. Germline CDR1 reads LNHDA; CDR2 reads SQIVND (reference sequence). The length of the CDR3 is 16 residues. CDR3 sequence reads: CASSIDHPAGQGEQYF. DNA of the CDR3: TGTGCCAGTAGTATAGATCACCCCGCGGGCCAGGGGGAGCAGTACTTC.

The CDR3 coding sequence is TGTGCCACCAGTGATTTGCTACCCACCGGCGGGGCGAACACCGGGGAGCTGTTTTTT. Amino acid sequence: CATSDLLPTGGANTGELFF. The chain employs TRBV24-1 and TRBJ2-2; D may be TRBD2 (6 bases). The CDR3 is 19 residues long. V lost 0 bases and J lost 0, with 16 bases in between. Germline-derived CDR1 and CDR2 are KGHDR and SFDVKD.

The V gene is TRBV6-5, the J gene TRBJ1-2; 7 nucleotides line up with TRBD1. Germline CDR1 MNHEY, CDR2 SVGAGI. The trim removed 2 bases at V and 5 bases at J, leaving 11 bases unmatched. This CDR3 has 16 amino acids. Here the CDR3 reads CASSYAPRGRLYGYTF. CDR3 DNA sequence: TGTGCCAGCAGTTACGCACCGAGGGGGCGGCTATATGGCTACACCTTC.

The chain recombines TRBV7-9 with TRBJ2-7; TRBD1 is a possible D gene (6 bases). The germline V and J ends were trimmed by 1 base and 4 bases, with 20 bases remaining between them. The V gene's germline CDR1 is SEHNR and CDR2 FQNEAQ (reference sequence). The length of the CDR3 is 17 residues. The CDR3 DNA reads TGTGCCAGCAGCTTAGACAGGGTGACGTGGGAATTGTACGAGCAGTACTTC. It yields the protein CASSLDRVTWELYEQYF.

CDR3 region: CASSLEAGASSYEQYF. The DNA of the CDR3 is TGTGCCAGCAGCTTAGAAGCGGGGGCAAGCTCCTACGAGCAGTACTTC. The chain couples TRBV7-2 to TRBJ2-7; TRBD2 aligns across 8 bases. Germline-derived CDR1 and CDR2 are SGHTA and FQGNSA. V trimming: 1 base; J trimming: 0 bases; junction bases outside the gene matches: 5. CDR3 size: 16 residues.

V gene TRBV6-5 combines with J gene TRBJ1-2; 11 positions match TRBD1. The CDR3 is 13 amino acids. V dropped 9 bases and J dropped 10; count of bases not matched to a gene: 10. Germline V gene data show CDR1 as MNHEY and CDR2 as SVGAGI. DNA for the CDR3: TGTGCCAGTCGGCTTGGACAGGGGGCTGTCTACACCTTC. Its protein is CASRLGQGAVYTF.

V gene TRBV5-1 combines with J gene TRBJ1-2; the D is unclear. CDR1 and CDR2 from the germline V gene are SGHRS and YFSETQ. The V and J ends lost 0 bases and 5 bases respectively, with 17 bases between them. This CDR3 spans 16 amino acids. The CDR3 coding sequence is TGCGCCAGCAGCTTGGAAATCGGAGGATACTCTTATGGCTACACCTTC. The encoded protein is CASSLEIGGYSYGYTF.

V gene TRBV27 combines with J gene TRBJ1-2, with TRBD1 as a possible D gene (5 bases). V lost 1 base and J 8 bases, leaving 11 bases between the germline ends. Germline assignment: CDR1 MNHEY and CDR2 SMNVEV (reference sequence). The CDR3 spans 13 residues. In nucleotides, the CDR3 is TGTGCCAGCAGTTTATGGGGGGGGGACGGCTACACCTTC. It encodes CASSLWGGDGYTF.

As DNA, the CDR3 is TGTGCCAGTCTACAGGGAGTAGGGCATGGCTACACCTTC. This encodes CASLQGVGHGYTF. The chain is built from TRBV19 and TRBJ1-2, with D tentatively TRBD1 (6 bases). Per germline, CDR1 LNHDA and CDR2 SQIVND (reference sequence). The V end was cut by 8 bases, the J end by 6 bases, with 16 bases between. The CDR3 contains 13 residues. The complete variable domain, with remaining parts taken from reference TRBV19 and TRBJ1-2, reads DGGITQSPKYLFRKEGQNVTLSCEQNLNHDAMYWYRQDPGQGLRLIYYSQIVNDFQKGDIAEGYSVSREKKESFPLTVTSAQKNPTAFYLCASLQGVGHGYTFGSGTRLTVV.

The chain joins TRBV9 to TRBJ1-4, with 9 bases lining up with TRBD1. Germline loops: CDR1 SGDLS, CDR2 YYNGEE. V dropped 3 bases and J dropped 7; count of bases not matched to a gene: 7. The length of the CDR3 is 15 residues. The CDR3: CASSASPGQGEKLFF. CDR3 DNA: TGTGCCAGCAGCGCCTCGCCGGGACAGGGTGAAAAACTGTTTTTT.